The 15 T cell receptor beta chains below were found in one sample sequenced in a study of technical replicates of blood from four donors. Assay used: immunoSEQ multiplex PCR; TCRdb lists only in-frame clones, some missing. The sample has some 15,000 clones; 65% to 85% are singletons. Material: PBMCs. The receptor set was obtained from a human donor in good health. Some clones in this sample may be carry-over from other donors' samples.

The DNA for the CDR3 is TGTGCCAGCAGCTCCCTATTACAGGGGGAGGACACTGAAGCTTTCTTT. Protein product: CASSSLLQGEDTEAFF. The chain uses TRBV5-6 and TRBJ1-1; 8 positions agree with TRBD1. This CDR3 is built from 16 residues. The germline V gene has CDR1 SGHDT and CDR2 YYEEEE. V lost 3 bases, J lost 3 bases, and 10 bases stayed unmatched.

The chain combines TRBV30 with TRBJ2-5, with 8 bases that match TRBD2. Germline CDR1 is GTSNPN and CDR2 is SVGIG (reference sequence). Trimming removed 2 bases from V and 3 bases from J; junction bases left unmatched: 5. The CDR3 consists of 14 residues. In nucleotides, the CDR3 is TGTGCCTGGAGTAGGGGACTAGGTAAAGAGACCCAGTACTTC. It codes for CAWSRGLGKETQYF.

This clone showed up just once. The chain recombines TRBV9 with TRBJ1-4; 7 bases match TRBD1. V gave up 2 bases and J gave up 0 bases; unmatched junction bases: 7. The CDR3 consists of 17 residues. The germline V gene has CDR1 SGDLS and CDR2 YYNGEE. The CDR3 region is CASSVGDSLATNEKLFF. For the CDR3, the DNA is TGTGCCAGCAGCGTCGGGGACAGCCTTGCAACTAATGAAAAACTGTTTTTT.

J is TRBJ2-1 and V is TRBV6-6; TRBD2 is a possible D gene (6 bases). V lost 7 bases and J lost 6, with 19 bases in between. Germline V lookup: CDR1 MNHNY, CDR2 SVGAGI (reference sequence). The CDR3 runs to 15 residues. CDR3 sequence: CASTKGGPVGNEQFF. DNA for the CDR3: TGTGCCAGCACCAAAGGAGGGCCGGTCGGCAATGAGCAGTTCTTC.

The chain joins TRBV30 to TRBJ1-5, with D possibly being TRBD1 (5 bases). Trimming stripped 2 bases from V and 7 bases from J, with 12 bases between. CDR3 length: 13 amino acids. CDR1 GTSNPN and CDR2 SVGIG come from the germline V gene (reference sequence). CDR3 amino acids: CAWSPSRGQPQHF. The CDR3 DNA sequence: TGTGCCTGGAGTCCATCGCGGGGCCAGCCCCAGCATTTT.

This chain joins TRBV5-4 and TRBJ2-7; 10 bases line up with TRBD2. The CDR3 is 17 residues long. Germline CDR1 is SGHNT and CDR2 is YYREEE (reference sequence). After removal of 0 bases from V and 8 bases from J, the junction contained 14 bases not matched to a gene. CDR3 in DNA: TGTGCCAGCAGCTTGGGAACGGTGGGGCCACTAGCGGGACAGCAGTACTTC. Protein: CASSLGTVGPLAGQQYF.

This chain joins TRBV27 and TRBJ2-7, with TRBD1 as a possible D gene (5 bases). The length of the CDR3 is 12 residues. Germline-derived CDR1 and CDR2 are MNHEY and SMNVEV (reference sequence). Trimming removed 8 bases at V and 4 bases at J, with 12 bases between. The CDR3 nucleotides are TGTGCCAGCCGACAGAACTTTTACGAGCAGTACTTC. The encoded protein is CASRQNFYEQYF.

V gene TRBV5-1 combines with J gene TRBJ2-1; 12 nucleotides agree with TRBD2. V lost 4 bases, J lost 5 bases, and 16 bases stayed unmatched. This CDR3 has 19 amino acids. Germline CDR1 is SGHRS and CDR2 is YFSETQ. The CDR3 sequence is CASSIRPTPGLAGHNEQFF. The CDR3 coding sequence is TGCGCCAGCAGCATACGACCAACTCCGGGACTAGCGGGCCACAATGAGCAGTTCTTC. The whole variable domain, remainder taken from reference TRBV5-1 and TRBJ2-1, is KAGVTQTPRYLIKTRGQQVTLSCSPISGHRSVSWYQQTPGQGLQFLFEYFSETQRNKGNFPGRFSGRQFSNSRSEMNVSTLELGDSALYLCASSIRPTPGLAGHNEQFFGPGTRLTVL.

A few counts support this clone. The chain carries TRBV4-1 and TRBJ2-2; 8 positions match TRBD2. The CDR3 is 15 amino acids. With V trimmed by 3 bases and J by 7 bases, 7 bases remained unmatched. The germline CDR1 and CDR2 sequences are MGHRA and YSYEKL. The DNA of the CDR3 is TGCGCCAGCAGCCACTCGGGGGGGCCTGGCGGGGAGCTGTTTTTT. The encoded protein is CASSHSGGPGGELFF.

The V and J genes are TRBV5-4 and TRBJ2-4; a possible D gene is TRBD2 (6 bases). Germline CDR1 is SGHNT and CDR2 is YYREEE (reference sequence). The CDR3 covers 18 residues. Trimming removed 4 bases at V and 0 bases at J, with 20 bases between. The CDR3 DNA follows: TGTGCCAGCAGCCCGGCGGGGAAGGGTAATCTAGCCAAAAACATTCAGTACTTC. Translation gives CASSPAGKGNLAKNIQYF.

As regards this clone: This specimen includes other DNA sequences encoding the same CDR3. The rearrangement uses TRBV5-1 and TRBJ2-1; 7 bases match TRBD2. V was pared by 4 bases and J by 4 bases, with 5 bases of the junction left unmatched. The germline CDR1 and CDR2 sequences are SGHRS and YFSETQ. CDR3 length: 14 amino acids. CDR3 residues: CASSSSGGYNEQFF. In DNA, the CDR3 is TGCGCCAGCAGCAGCTCGGGAGGTTACAATGAGCAGTTCTTC.

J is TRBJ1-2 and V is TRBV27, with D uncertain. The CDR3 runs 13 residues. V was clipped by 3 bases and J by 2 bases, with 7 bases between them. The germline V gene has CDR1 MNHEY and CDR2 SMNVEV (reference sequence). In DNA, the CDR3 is TGTGCCAGCAGTTTTAGCCGGAACTATGGCTACACCTTC. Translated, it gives CASSFSRNYGYTF.

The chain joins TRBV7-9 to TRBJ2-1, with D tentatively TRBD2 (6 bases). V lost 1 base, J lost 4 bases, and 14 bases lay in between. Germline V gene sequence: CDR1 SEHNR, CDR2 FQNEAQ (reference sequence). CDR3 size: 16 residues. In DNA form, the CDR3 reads TGTGCCAGCAGCTTAGTCAGCGGGCGAACGTACAATGAGCAGTTCTTC. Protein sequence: CASSLVSGRTYNEQFF. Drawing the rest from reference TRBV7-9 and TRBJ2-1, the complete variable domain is DTGVSQNPRHKITKRGQNVTFRCDPISEHNRLYWYRQTLGQGPEFLTYFQNEAQLEKSRLLSDRFSAERPKGSFSTLEIQRTEQGDSAMYLCASSLVSGRTYNEQFFGPGTRLTVL.

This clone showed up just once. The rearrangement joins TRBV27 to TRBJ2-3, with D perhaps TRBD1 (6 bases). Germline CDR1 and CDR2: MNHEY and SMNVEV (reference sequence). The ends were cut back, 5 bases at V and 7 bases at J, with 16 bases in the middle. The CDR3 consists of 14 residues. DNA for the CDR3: TGTGCCAGCAGTCCTACCCAACAGGGAAATACGCAGTATTTT. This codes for CASSPTQQGNTQYF.

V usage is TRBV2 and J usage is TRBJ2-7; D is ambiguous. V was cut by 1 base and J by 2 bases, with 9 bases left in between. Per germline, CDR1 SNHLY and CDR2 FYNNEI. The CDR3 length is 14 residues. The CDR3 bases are TGTGCCAGCAGTGAAGGAACTATCCCCTACGAGCAGTACTTC. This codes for CASSEGTIPYEQYF.